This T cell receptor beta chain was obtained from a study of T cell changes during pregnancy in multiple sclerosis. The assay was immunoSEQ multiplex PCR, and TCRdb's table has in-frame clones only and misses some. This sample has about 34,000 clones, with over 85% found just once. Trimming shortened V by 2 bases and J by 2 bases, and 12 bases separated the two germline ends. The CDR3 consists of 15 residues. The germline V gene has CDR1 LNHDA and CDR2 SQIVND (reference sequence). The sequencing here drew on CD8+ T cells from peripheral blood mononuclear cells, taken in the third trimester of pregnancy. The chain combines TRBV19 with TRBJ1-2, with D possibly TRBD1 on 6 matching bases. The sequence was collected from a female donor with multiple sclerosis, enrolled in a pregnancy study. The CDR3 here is CASSIWRQGNYGYTF. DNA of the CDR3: TGTGCCAGTAGTATATGGCGGCAGGGGAACTATGGCTACACCTTC.